This T cell receptor (beta chain) was sequenced for a study of T cell responses to AZD1222 COVID-19 vaccine. V lost 3 bases and J lost 5; bases outside the gene matches: 0. The CDR3 contains 12 residues. Method: immunoSEQ multiplex PCR; TCRdb's copy keeps in-frame clones and lacks some. The sample lists approximately 150,000 clones; more than 80% were seen once. The origin of this receptor is an adult who received the MenACWY meningococcal vaccine as a control. This sample comprised peripheral blood, obtained 28 days after the second dose of the MenACWY control vaccine. This chain connects TRBV12-3 or TRBV12-4 to TRBJ2-5; 7 nucleotides align to TRBD2. DNA for the CDR3: TGTGCCAGCAGTTTCGGGGGGGAGACCCAGTACTTC. Its translation is CASSFGGETQYF.